This TCR beta chain was sequenced during a study of CD8 T cells in ankylosing spondylitis. Study-wide results and caveats: Ankylosing spondylitis blood seemed to carry a telltale TCR beta motif made of fewer than 10 highly homologous variants. Previously reported in reactive arthritis synovial fluid and blood were some of the motif variants. Peripheral blood held disease-linked clones only at relatively low frequency, and these were CD8+.

The table lists this clonotype with many counts. The target antigen is unknown. Germline V lookup: CDR1 SGHAT, CDR2 FQDESV (reference sequence). CDR3 length: 15 amino acids. Trimming cost V 4 bases and J 8 bases, with 15 bases left between them. In TCRdb, the 5' RACE reads were re-called with MiXCR into one record per CDR3 protein. Among about 220,000 distinct CDR3 sequences, 7% to 8% were seen once, and the ten largest hold 14%. Sequencing was carried out using blood, either unsorted or a sorted T cell fraction (not recorded which). This sequence was found in a male donor with ankylosing spondylitis. This sequence joins TRBV11-1 and TRBJ1-6; tentative D call: TRBD1 (6 bases). The CDR3 sequence: CASSSQGYNDSPLHF. CDR3 DNA sequence: TGTGCCAGCAGCTCACAGGGTTATAATGATTCACCCCTCCACTTT.